Sequencing of this T cell receptor (beta chain) was carried out in a study of Tregs in tolerant kidney transplant recipients. About the research overall: Recipients received nonmyeloablative bone marrow transplants from related graft donors, with transient mixed chimerism. General observations from the study: For some patients, primers changed over time, blocking nucleotide-level comparison.

Turning to this clone: Its antigen is not identified.

Sequenced by immunoSEQ multiplex PCR; TCRdb stores in-frame clones only, minus some. The sample has about 73,000 clones, nearly 98% seen once. V dropped 4 bases and J dropped 2; count of bases not matched to a gene: 13. CDR3 length equals 17 residues. The V gene's germline CDR1 is SGHRS and CDR2 YFSETQ. V is TRBV5-1 and J is TRBJ2-7; 9 bases map to TRBD2. The sequencing here drew on CD4+ T cells from blood, taken before the transplant. This clonotype was obtained from a human donor who received a combined kidney and bone marrow transplant. CDR3: CASSITPSGGLTYEQYF. Here the CDR3 DNA reads TGCGCCAGCAGCATCACTCCGAGCGGGGGGCTGACCTACGAGCAGTACTTC.